This record concerns one T cell receptor (beta chain) sequence. These data come from a study of T cell changes during pregnancy in multiple sclerosis. This CDR3 has 14 amino acids. V lost 4 bases, J lost 0 bases, and 10 bases lay in between. Germline assignment: CDR1 SGDLS and CDR2 YYNGEE. Data came from immunoSEQ multiplex PCR; TCRdb stores just in-frame clones and leaves some out. Here the sample spans under 110,000 clones, around 93% being singletons. The chain recombines TRBV9 with TRBJ1-2, with D unclear. The sample in question was peripheral blood, obtained after pregnancy. This receptor was obtained from a female donor with multiple sclerosis, enrolled in a pregnancy study. The CDR3 is CASSPTLANYGYTF. The CDR3 DNA sequence: TGTGCCAGCAGCCCGACACTAGCTAACTATGGCTACACCTTC.